This T cell receptor (beta chain) stems from a study of beta chain features in type 1 diabetes (dated by TCRdb to the late 2010s). Broadly, across the study: Patients and healthy donors did not differ in mean age, gender distribution, total cell number or subset yield. The study compared TCRB repertoires of sorted circulating CD4+ T cell subsets between recently diagnosed type 1 diabetes patients and matched healthy donors. Naive and central memory subsets were obtained from all 30 or so donors, but regulatory and stem cell-like memory subsets were isolated from only 8 patients and roughly eight healthy donors. Across all samples, 107,917,701 sorted cells were examined, and cell number per subset correlated strongly with RNA yield.

This clone has a handful of counts. Its recognized antigen is unknown. No base-level quality is on record; no much larger clone is a single base apart. A single peripheral blood draw of roughly 0.11 L on average was collected from each donor into heparinised tubes. Naive, central memory, regulatory and stem cell-like memory CD4+ T cells were sorted on a BD FACSAria II using a panel including CD45RO, CCR7, CD25, CD127, CD95 and CD27. Every sorted population had a purity above 95%. PBMCs were separated immediately by Lymphoprep density gradient centrifugation and were stained directly, without being cultured. Samples were stained and sorted in pairs, with one healthy donor and one patient per experiment, so that batch effects were minimized. V ends up 8 bases short and J 4 bases short, with an unmatched junction base count of 9. From its cysteine to its phenylalanine, the CDR3 spans 14 amino acids. Kept here is only the CDR3 DNA, which spans 42 bases and is read in frame from base 1. Per the germline V gene, MNHEY is the CDR1 and SVGAGI is the CDR2.

Overall study results and their limits: Shorter templates might be favored by PCR, yet because patient and control samples were amplified and corrected together, any such skew would affect both groups equally. The naive, central memory and regulatory TCRB repertoires appeared to resemble one another more closely among patients than among healthy donors. Because cDNA rather than genomic DNA was sequenced, highly expressing activated cells could have been over-represented, although no difference in activation and CD3 levels was found between groups. HLA sub-analyses involved small numbers of individuals, so any influence of HLA type on TCRB rearrangement remained unresolved. In all four CD4+ subsets, TCRB CDR3 length was moderately but significantly shorter in type 1 diabetes patients. At VDJ recombination sites, type 1 diabetes patients had fewer insertions and more deleted nucleotides, which implies abnormalities in thymic rearrangement.

The entire isolated RNA was reverse transcribed using the High Capacity cDNA Reverse Transcription Kit, and thus expressed TCRB transcripts were sequenced. Deep immunoSEQ sequencing was applied to naive, central memory and regulatory T cell samples, giving an average of roughly 3.5 million total reads per sample. Sorted cells were lysed in RLT buffer, and RNA was extracted using DNase-treated RNeasy Micro or Mini kits according to cell number. Each cell subset was processed on its own to prevent cross-contamination, while patient and healthy donor samples were processed together. The immunoSEQ multiplex PCR was used to amplify TCRB sequences from cDNA, yielding 87-bp fragments that span the CDR3 region. Amplicons were sequenced on the Illumina HiSeq platform. Under the source paper's analysis protocol: Synthetic template baselines were used to correct PCR bias computationally, reads within Hamming distance 2 were collapsed together, and singletons that could not be merged were discarded. Reads were aligned against IMGT to assign V, D and J genes, CDR3 length and insertions or deletions at six rearrangement sites. Within each subset, clonotype counts were normalized to sorted cell number, and only after that were true diversity and Gini coefficients computed with the tcR R package. Repertoire sharing was quantified using the overlap coefficient calculated on TCRB nucleotide sequences. TCRdb mirrors the immuneACCESS table, restricted to in-frame sequences. Some clones are absent from its copies; in checked studies, under half trace to an unresolved V gene, and the reason for the others is unknown. From that table come the V and J calls and clone size; the DNA was used to work out D and trimming. The sample table records roughly 150,000 clones; approximately 7.8% of these occur just once. Around 0.94% of the sample is taken by the ten largest.

The sequenced sample was central memory CD4+ T cells from blood. This chain is built from TRBV6-5 and TRBJ2-5, with 8 bases in between that match TRBD2. This TCR was recovered from a woman in her 40s with type 1 diabetes. The base sequence is TGTGCCAGCCGACTAGGACTAGCTGGAGAGACCCAGTACTTC. The encoded protein is CASRLGLAGETQYF.